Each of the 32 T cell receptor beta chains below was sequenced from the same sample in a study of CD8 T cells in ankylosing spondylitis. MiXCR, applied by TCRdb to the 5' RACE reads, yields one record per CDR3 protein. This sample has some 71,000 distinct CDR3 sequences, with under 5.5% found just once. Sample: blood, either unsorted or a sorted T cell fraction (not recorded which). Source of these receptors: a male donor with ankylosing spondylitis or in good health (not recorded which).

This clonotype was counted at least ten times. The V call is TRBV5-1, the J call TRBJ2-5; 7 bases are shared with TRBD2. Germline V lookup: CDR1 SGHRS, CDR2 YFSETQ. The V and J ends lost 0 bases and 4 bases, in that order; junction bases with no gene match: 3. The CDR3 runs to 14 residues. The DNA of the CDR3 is TGCGCCAGCAGCTTGGAGGGGACTACAGAGACCCAGTACTTC. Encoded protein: CASSLEGTTETQYF.

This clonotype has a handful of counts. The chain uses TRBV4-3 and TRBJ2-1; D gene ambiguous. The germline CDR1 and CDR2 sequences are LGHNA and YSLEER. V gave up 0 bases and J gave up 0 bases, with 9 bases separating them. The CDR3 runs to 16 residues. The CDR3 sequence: CASSQDHGSSYNEQFF. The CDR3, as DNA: TGCGCCAGCAGCCAAGACCACGGAAGCTCCTACAATGAGCAGTTCTTC.

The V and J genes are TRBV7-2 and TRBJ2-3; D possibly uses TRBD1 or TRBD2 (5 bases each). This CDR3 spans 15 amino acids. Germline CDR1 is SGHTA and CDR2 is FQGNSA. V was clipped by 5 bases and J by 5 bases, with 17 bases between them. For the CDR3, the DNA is TGTGCCAGCAGCCTAGGGACCTCGTACGGAGATACGCAGTATTTT. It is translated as CASSLGTSYGDTQYF.

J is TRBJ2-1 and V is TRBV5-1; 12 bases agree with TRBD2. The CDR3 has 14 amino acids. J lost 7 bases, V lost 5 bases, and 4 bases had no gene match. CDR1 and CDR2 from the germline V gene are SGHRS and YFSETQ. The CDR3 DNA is TGCGCCAGCAGACGGACTAGCGGGGAGAATGAGCAGTTCTTC. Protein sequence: CASRRTSGENEQFF. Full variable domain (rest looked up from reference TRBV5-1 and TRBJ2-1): KAGVTQTPRYLIKTRGQQVTLSCSPISGHRSVSWYQQTPGQGLQFLFEYFSETQRNKGNFPGRFSGRQFSNSRSEMNVSTLELGDSALYLCASRRTSGENEQFFGPGTRLTVL.

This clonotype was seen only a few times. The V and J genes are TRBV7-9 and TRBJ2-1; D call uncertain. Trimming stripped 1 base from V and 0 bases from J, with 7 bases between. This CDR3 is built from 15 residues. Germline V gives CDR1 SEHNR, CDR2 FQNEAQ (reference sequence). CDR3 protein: CASSLEQSSYNEQFF. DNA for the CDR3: TGTGCCAGCAGCTTAGAACAGAGCTCCTACAATGAGCAGTTCTTC.

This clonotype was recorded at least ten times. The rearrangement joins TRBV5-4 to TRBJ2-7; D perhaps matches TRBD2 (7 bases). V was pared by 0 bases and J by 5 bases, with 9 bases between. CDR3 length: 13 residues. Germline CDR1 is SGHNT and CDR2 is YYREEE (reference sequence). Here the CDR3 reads CASSLAGGHEQYF. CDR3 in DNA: TGTGCCAGCAGCTTGGCCGGGGGGCACGAGCAGTACTTC.

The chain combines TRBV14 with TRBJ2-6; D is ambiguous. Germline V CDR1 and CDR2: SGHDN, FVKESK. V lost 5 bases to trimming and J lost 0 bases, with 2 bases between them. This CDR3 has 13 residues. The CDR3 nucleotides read TGTGCCAGCAGCACCTCTGGGGCCAACGTCCTGACTTTC. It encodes CASSTSGANVLTF. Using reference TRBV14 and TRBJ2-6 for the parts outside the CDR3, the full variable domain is EAGVTQFPSHSVIEKGQTVTLRCDPISGHDNLYWYRRVMGKEIKFLLHFVKESKQDESGMPNNRFLAERTGGTYSTLKVQPAELEDSGVYFCASSTSGANVLTFGAGSRLTVL.

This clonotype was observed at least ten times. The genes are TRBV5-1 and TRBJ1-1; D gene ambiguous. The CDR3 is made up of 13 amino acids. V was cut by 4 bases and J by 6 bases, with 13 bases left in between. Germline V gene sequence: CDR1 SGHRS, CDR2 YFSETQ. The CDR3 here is CASSQVPVAEAFF. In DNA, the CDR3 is TGCGCCAGCAGCCAAGTCCCGGTTGCTGAAGCTTTCTTT.

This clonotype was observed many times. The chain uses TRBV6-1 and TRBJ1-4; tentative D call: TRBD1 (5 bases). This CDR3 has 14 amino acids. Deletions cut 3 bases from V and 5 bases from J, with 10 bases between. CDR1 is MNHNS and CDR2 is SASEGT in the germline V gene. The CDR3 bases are TGTGCCAGCAGTGACAGGGTAGAAAATGAAAAACTGTTTTTT. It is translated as CASSDRVENEKLFF.

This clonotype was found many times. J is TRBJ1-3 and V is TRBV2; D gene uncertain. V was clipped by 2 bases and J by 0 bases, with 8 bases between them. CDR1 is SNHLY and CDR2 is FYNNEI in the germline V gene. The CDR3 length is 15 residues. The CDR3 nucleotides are TGTGCCAGCAGTGAACTAACTGGCTCTGGAAACACCATATATTTT. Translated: CASSELTGSGNTIYF.

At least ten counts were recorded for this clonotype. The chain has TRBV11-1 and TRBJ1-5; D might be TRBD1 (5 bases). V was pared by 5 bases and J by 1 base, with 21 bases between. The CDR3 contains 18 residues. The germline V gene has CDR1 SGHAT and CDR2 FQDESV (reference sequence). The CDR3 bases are TGTGCCAGCAGCCGTTCACCGTCAGGGTTTGAAAGCAATCAGCCCCAGCATTTT. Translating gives CASSRSPSGFESNQPQHF.

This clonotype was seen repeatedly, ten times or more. CDR3 in DNA: TGCAGTGCTCGGGAAGACTCCGTCACAGATACGCAGTATTTT. Encoded protein: CSAREDSVTDTQYF. The chain employs TRBV20-1 and TRBJ2-3, with a tentative D call TRBD2 (5 bases). The CDR3 totals 14 residues. Trimming took off 5 bases at V and 2 bases at J, with 14 bases between the two ends. The V gene's germline CDR1 is DFQATT and CDR2 SNEGSKA (reference sequence).

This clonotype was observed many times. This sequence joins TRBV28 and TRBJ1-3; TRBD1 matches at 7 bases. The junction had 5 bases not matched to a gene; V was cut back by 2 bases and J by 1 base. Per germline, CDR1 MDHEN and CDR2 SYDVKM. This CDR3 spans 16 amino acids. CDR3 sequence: CASSLTDRISGNTIYF. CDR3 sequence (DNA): TGTGCCAGCAGTTTAACGGACAGGATATCTGGAAACACCATATATTTT.

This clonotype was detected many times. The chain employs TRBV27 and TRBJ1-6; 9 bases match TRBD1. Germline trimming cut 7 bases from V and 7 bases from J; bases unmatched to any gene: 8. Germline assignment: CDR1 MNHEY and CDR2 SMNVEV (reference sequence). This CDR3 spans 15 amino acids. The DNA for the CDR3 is TGTGCCAGCACCCAACTGGGGACAGGGAATTCACCCCTCCACTTT. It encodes CASTQLGTGNSPLHF.

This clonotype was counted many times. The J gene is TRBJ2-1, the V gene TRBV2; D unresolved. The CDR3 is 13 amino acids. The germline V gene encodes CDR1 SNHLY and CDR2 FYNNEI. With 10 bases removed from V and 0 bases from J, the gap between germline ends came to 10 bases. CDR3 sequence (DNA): TGTGCCACTCAACCGAGCTCCTACAATGAGCAGTTCTTC. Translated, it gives CATQPSSYNEQFF. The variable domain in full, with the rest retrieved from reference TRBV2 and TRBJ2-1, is EPEVTQTPSHQVTQMGQEVILRCVPISNHLYFYWYRQILGQKVEFLVSFYNNEISEKSEIFDDQFSVERPDGSNFTLKIRSTKLEDSAMYFCATQPSSYNEQFFGPGTRLTVL.

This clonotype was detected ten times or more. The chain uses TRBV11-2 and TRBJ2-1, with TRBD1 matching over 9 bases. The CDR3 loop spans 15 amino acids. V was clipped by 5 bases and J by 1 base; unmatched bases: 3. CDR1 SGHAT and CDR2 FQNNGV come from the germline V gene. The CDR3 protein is CASSPDRGSYNEQFF. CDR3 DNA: TGTGCCAGCAGCCCCGACAGGGGGTCCTACAATGAGCAGTTCTTC.

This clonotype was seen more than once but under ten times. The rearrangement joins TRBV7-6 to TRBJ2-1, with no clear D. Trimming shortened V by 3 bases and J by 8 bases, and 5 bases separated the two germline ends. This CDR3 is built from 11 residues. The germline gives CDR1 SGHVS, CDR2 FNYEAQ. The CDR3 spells CASSLIDEQFF. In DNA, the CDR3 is TGTGCCAGCAGCTTGATCGATGAGCAGTTCTTC.

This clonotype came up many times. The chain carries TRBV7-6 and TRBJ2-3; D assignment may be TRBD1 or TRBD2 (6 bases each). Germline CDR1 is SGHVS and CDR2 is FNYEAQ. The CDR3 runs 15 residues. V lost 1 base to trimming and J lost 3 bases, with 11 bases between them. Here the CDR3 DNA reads TGTGCCAGCAGCTTAGGACTAGGGGGGACAGATACGCAGTATTTT. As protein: CASSLGLGGTDTQYF.

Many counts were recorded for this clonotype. This CDR3 reads CASSPSGGQGAYEQYF. The CDR3 coding sequence is TGCGCCAGCAGCCCCTCTGGGGGACAGGGGGCCTACGAGCAGTACTTC. The chain carries TRBV4-3 and TRBJ2-7; 11 positions agree with TRBD1. This CDR3 has 16 residues. With 4 bases clipped from V and 2 bases from J, the junction kept 7 bases outside the gene matches. Germline CDR1 is LGHNA and CDR2 is YSLEER.

This chain's CDR3 is CASSRQGGNEQFF. In DNA form, the CDR3 reads TGTGCCAGCAGCCGACAGGGCGGCAATGAGCAGTTCTTC. The rearrangement uses TRBV7-2 and TRBJ2-1; 7 bases match TRBD1. V shed 5 bases, J shed 6 bases, and the junction held 4 bases outside the gene matches. This CDR3 is built from 13 residues. CDR1 and CDR2 from the germline V gene are SGHTA and FQGNSA.

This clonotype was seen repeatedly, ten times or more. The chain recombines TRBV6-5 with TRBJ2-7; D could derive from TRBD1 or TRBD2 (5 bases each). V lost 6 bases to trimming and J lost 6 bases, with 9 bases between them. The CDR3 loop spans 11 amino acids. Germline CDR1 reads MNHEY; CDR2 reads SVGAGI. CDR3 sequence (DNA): TGTGCCAGCAGGCTTGGGGGCGAGCAGTACTTC. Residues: CASRLGGEQYF.

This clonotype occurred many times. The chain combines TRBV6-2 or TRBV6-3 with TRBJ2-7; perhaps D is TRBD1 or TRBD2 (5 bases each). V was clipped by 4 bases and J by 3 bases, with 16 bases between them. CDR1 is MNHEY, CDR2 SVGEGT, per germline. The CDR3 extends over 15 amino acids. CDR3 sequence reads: CASSFRASGHYEQYF. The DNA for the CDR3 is TGTGCCAGCAGTTTCAGGGCCAGCGGCCACTACGAGCAGTACTTC.

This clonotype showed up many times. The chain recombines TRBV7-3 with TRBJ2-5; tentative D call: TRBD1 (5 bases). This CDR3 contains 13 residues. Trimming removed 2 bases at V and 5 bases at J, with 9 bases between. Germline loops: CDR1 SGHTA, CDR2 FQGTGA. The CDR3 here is CASSLGRDETQYF. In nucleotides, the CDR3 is TGTGCCAGCAGCTTAGGCAGGGATGAGACCCAGTACTTC.

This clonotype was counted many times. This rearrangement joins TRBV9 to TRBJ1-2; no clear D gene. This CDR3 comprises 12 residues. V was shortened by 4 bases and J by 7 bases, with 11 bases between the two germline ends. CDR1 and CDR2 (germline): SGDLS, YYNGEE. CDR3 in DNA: TGTGCCAGCAGCCCCGCGGTCGGTGGCTACACCTTC. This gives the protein CASSPAVGGYTF.

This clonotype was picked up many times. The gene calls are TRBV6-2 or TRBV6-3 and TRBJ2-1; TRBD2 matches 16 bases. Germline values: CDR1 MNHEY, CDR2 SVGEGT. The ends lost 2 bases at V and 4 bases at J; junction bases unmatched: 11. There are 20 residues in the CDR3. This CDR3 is CASSYPYSGLAGGRYNEQFF. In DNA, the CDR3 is TGTGCCAGCAGTTACCCGTACTCGGGACTAGCGGGGGGGCGATACAATGAGCAGTTCTTC.

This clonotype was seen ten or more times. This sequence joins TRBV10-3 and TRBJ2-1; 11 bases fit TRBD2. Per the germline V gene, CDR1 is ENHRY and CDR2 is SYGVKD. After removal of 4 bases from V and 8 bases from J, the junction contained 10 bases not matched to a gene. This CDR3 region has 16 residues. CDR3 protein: CAISAGSGGAGDEQFF. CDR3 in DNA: TGTGCCATCAGTGCGGGTAGCGGGGGGGCCGGGGATGAGCAGTTCTTC.

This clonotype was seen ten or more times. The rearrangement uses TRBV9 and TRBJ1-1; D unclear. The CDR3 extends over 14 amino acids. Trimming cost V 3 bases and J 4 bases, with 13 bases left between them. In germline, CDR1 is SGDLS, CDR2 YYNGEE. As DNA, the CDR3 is TGTGCCAGCAGCGCACGGGGTTCCGGCACTGAAGCTTTCTTT. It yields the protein CASSARGSGTEAFF. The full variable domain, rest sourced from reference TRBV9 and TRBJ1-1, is DSGVTQTPKHLITATGQRVTLRCSPRSGDLSVYWYQQSLDQGLQFLIQYYNGEERAKGNILERFSAQQFPDLHSELNLSSLELGDSALYFCASSARGSGTEAFFGQGTRLTVV.

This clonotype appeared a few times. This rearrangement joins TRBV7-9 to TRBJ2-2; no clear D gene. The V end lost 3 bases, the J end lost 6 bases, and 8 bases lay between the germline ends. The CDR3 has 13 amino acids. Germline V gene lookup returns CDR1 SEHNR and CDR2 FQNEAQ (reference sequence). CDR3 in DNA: TGTGCCAGCAGCTTGGAAAGCGCCGGGGAGCTGTTTTTT. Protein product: CASSLESAGELFF.

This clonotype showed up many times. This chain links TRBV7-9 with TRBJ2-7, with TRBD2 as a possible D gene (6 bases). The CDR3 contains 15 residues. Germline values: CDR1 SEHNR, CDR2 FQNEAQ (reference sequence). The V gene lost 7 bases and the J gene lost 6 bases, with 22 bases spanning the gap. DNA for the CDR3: TGTGCCAGCAACTGGGGGACTGATCCTAGGCTCGAGCAGTACTTC. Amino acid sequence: CASNWGTDPRLEQYF. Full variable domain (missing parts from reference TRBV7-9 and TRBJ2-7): DTGVSQNPRHKITKRGQNVTFRCDPISEHNRLYWYRQTLGQGPEFLTYFQNEAQLEKSRLLSDRFSAERPKGSFSTLEIQRTEQGDSAMYLCASNWGTDPRLEQYFGPGTRLTVT.

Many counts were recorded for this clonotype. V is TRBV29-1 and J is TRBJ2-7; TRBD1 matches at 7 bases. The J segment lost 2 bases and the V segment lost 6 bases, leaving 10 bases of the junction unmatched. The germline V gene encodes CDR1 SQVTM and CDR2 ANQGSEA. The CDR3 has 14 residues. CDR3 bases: TGCAGCGTCTCCCCCGGGACAGCTACCTACGAGCAGTACTTC. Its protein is CSVSPGTATYEQYF.

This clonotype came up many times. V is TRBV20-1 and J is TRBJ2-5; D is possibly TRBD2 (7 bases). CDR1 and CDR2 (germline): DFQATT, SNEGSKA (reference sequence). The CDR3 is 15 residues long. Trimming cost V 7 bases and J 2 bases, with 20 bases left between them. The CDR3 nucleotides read TGCAGTGTCCAACCGGGGGGCGGACTTCAAGAGACCCAGTACTTC. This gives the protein CSVQPGGGLQETQYF.

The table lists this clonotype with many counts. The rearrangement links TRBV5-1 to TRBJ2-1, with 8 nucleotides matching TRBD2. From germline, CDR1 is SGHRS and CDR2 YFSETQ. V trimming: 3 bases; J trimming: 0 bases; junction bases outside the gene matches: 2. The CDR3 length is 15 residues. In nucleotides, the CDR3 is TGCGCCAGCAGCTCGGGGGGGAGCTCCTACAATGAGCAGTTCTTC. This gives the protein CASSSGGSSYNEQFF.